The 20 T cell receptor beta chains reported below all come from one sample, sequenced in a study of blood T cell repertoires in COVID-19. Data came from immunoSEQ multiplex PCR; TCRdb stores just in-frame clones and leaves some out. The sample lists tens of thousands of clones, approximately 85% occurring once. What was sequenced was peripheral blood. These TCRs come from a human donor in a cohort sampled during active COVID-19.

CDR3 DNA: TGTGCCAGCAGCGCGCGGGGGGGCGGTGGAAAATTCTTC. Its protein product is CASSARGGGGKFF. The chain is built from TRBV9 and TRBJ2-1, with 9 positions matching TRBD2. V lost 3 bases, J lost 16 bases, and 11 bases stayed unmatched. Germline-derived CDR1 and CDR2 are SGDLS and YYNGEE. The CDR3 is made up of 13 amino acids.

This clone has only a few counts. The J gene is TRBJ1-1, the V gene TRBV7-2; D unclear. V lost 2 bases, J lost 4 bases, and 14 bases lay in between. The CDR3 spans 15 residues. CDR1 is SGHTA and CDR2 is FQGNSA in the germline V gene. DNA for the CDR3: TGTGCCAGCAGCTTAATGGTACAGAGTAGCACTGAAGCTTTCTTT. Its translation is CASSLMVQSSTEAFF. Based on the CDR3 plus reference TRBV7-2 and TRBJ1-1, the full variable domain is GAGVSQSPSNKVTEKGKDVELRCDPISGHTALYWYRQSLGQGLEFLIYFQGNSAPDKSGLPSDRFSAERTGGSVSTLTIQRTQQEDSAVYLCASSLMVQSSTEAFFGQGTRLTVV.

Written as DNA, the CDR3 is TGTGCCAGCAGTCTCAGCGGGAGGAGAGAGACCCAGTACTTC. Translating gives CASSLSGRRETQYF. The chain joins TRBV7-2 to TRBJ2-5, with 9 nucleotides matching TRBD2. From germline, CDR1 is SGHTA and CDR2 FQGNSA. With V trimmed by 6 bases and J by 4 bases, 6 bases remained unmatched. The CDR3 runs to 14 residues. Together with reference TRBV7-2 and TRBJ2-5, the CDR3 gives the full variable domain: GAGVSQSPSNKVTEKGKDVELRCDPISGHTALYWYRQSLGQGLEFLIYFQGNSAPDKSGLPSDRFSAERTGGSVSTLTIQRTQQEDSAVYLCASSLSGRRETQYFGPGTRLLVL.

The V and J genes are TRBV7-9 and TRBJ1-2; D not resolved. The CDR3 sequence is 13 residues long. V was clipped by 4 bases and J by 9 bases, with 15 bases between them. In germline, CDR1 is SEHNR, CDR2 FQNEAQ (reference sequence). The chain's CDR3 is CASSYDALSRYTF. CDR3 nucleotide sequence: TGTGCCAGCAGCTACGATGCGCTTAGTCGCTACACCTTC.

The chain combines TRBV7-9 with TRBJ1-4, with D perhaps TRBD1 (6 bases). The germline V gene encodes CDR1 SEHNR and CDR2 FQNEAQ (reference sequence). V lost 4 bases and J 8 bases, leaving 20 bases between the germline ends. This CDR3 spans 16 amino acids. CDR3 bases: TGTGCCAGCAGCTCATCGGCCCGGGACACGGGAGAAAAACTGTTTTTT. This codes for CASSSSARDTGEKLFF.

The rearrangement links TRBV12-3 or TRBV12-4 to TRBJ1-5; tentatively, D is TRBD1 (5 bases). This CDR3 comprises 13 residues. Trimming left V 5 bases short and J 2 bases short, with 7 bases between. The CDR3 reads CASSPQGNQPQHF. In DNA form, the CDR3 reads TGTGCCAGCAGTCCACAGGGCAATCAGCCCCAGCATTTT.

The V and J genes are TRBV14 and TRBJ1-6; 9 nucleotides line up with TRBD1. The V gene's germline CDR1 is SGHDN and CDR2 FVKESK. V dropped 2 bases and J dropped 7; count of bases not matched to a gene: 15. The CDR3 consists of 19 residues. CDR3 region: CASSQYFGTGNTGNSPLHF. In nucleotides, the CDR3 is TGTGCCAGCAGCCAATACTTCGGGACAGGGAATACGGGCAATTCACCCCTCCACTTT.

This clone was found once. The chain employs TRBV27 and TRBJ2-3; 7 bases line up with TRBD1. This CDR3 is 16 amino acids long. From germline, CDR1 is MNHEY and CDR2 SMNVEV (reference sequence). J gave up 1 base and V 1 base, and 5 bases lay outside the gene matches. CDR3 nucleotide sequence: TGTGCCAGCAGTTTATATGGACAGGTTCGCACAGATACGCAGTATTTT. Its translation is CASSLYGQVRTDTQYF.

The rearrangement joins TRBV7-8 to TRBJ2-1; 9 bases line up with TRBD1. The CDR3 covers 16 residues. Germline V gene data show CDR1 as SGHVS and CDR2 as FQNEAQ. V trimming: 5 bases; J trimming: 2 bases; junction bases outside the gene matches: 7. In DNA, the CDR3 is TGTGCCAGCAGCACCCCGGGACAGGGTACCTACAATGAGCAGTTCTTC. Its protein is CASSTPGQGTYNEQFF. Combining the CDR3 with reference TRBV7-8 and TRBJ2-1 gives the whole variable domain GAGVSQSPRYKVAKRGQDVALRCDPISGHVSLFWYQQALGQGPEFLTYFQNEAQLDKSGLPSDRFFAERPEGSVSTLKIQRTQQEDSAVYLCASSTPGQGTYNEQFFGPGTRLTVL.

The J gene is TRBJ2-3, the V gene TRBV4-1; D not certain. The germline V and J ends were trimmed by 1 base and 1 base, with 12 bases remaining between them. The CDR3 consists of 16 residues. Germline CDR1 reads MGHRA; CDR2 reads YSYEKL. The CDR3 nucleotides read TGCGCCAGCAGCCAAGTGGGCCTCCAGGGCACAGATACGCAGTATTTT. The encoded protein is CASSQVGLQGTDTQYF.

This chain joins TRBV5-5 and TRBJ2-3; D possibly corresponds to TRBD2 (6 bases). The ends were cut back, 0 bases at V and 1 base at J, with 6 bases in the middle. Germline V gene sequence: CDR1 SGHKS, CDR2 YYEKEE (reference sequence). The CDR3 is 14 residues long. CDR3 residues: CASSLGGGTDTQYF. CDR3 nucleotides: TGTGCCAGCAGCTTGGGGGGGGGCACAGATACGCAGTATTTT.

This chain uses TRBV3-1 (or the pseudogene TRBV3-2) with TRBJ2-5; D uncertain. CDR3 length: 15 amino acids. CDR1 and CDR2 (germline): LGHDT, YNNKEL (reference sequence). The ends were cut back, 2 bases at V and 0 bases at J, with 10 bases in the middle. The CDR3 loop reads CASSQLTQNQETQYF. In DNA form, the CDR3 reads TGTGCCAGCAGCCAATTAACGCAGAACCAAGAGACCCAGTACTTC.

V is TRBV2 and J is TRBJ2-3; tentative D call: TRBD2 (5 bases). The CDR3 runs 15 residues. Trimming stripped 3 bases from V and 2 bases from J, with 12 bases between. The germline gives CDR1 SNHLY, CDR2 FYNNEI. The CDR3 DNA follows: TGTGCCAGCAGTGATCAGCGGACTTACACAGATACGCAGTATTTT. Translating gives CASSDQRTYTDTQYF. Filled out from reference TRBV2 and TRBJ2-3, the complete variable domain reads EPEVTQTPSHQVTQMGQEVILRCVPISNHLYFYWYRQILGQKVEFLVSFYNNEISEKSEIFDDQFSVERPDGSNFTLKIRSTKLEDSAMYFCASSDQRTYTDTQYFGPGTRLTVL.

The genes are TRBV2 and TRBJ2-3, with D possibly TRBD2 on 6 matching bases. V was cut by 10 bases and J by 7 bases, with 12 bases left in between. There are 11 residues in the CDR3. Germline loops: CDR1 SNHLY, CDR2 FYNNEI. CDR3 nucleotide sequence: TGTGCCACGGCGGGGTTGAATACGCAGTATTTT. This sequence encodes CATAGLNTQYF.

The chain employs TRBV19 and TRBJ2-7; 9 nucleotides agree with TRBD1. V gave up 7 bases and J gave up 3 bases; unmatched junction bases: 7. This CDR3 has 14 amino acids. Germline V gene lookup returns CDR1 LNHDA and CDR2 SQIVND (reference sequence). The CDR3 loop reads CASKRGQGSYEQYF. The CDR3 coding sequence is TGTGCCAGTAAGAGGGGACAGGGCAGCTACGAGCAGTACTTC.

This chain connects TRBV7-6 to TRBJ2-7; 11 bases line up with TRBD1. The CDR3 extends over 16 amino acids. Germline CDR1 SGHVS, CDR2 FNYEAQ. With 3 bases clipped from V and 0 bases from J, the junction kept 4 bases outside the gene matches. The DNA of the CDR3 is TGTGCCAGCAGCTTGAAGGACAGGGGGCACTCCTACGAGCAGTACTTC. This translates into CASSLKDRGHSYEQYF.

The chain joins TRBV7-2 to TRBJ1-6; D might be TRBD1 (6 bases). Germline lookup yields CDR1 SGHTA and CDR2 FQGNSA. V was shortened by 1 base and J by 7 bases, with 8 bases between the two germline ends. The CDR3 is 14 amino acids. This CDR3 reads CASSLGGTNSPLHF. CDR3 DNA sequence: TGTGCCAGCAGCTTAGGGGGGACAAATTCACCCCTCCACTTT.

The chain links TRBV2 to TRBJ1-3, with TRBD1 as a possible D gene (6 bases). Deletions cut 2 bases from V and 4 bases from J, with 12 bases between. CDR3 length: 15 residues. CDR1 SNHLY and CDR2 FYNNEI come from the germline V gene. As DNA, the CDR3 is TGTGCCAGCAGTGAAAACAGGGTCAGGGGAAACACCATATATTTT. It is translated as CASSENRVRGNTIYF.

This chain uses TRBV11-2 with TRBJ1-3; 8 bases align to TRBD1. V dropped 6 bases and J dropped 1; count of bases not matched to a gene: 11. The CDR3 totals 17 residues. Germline CDR1 reads SGHAT; CDR2 reads FQNNGV. The CDR3 nucleotides are TGTGCCAGCAGAACCCAGACAGGGGCCCGATCTGGAAACACCATATATTTT. This codes for CASRTQTGARSGNTIYF.

This clone came up a few times. V usage is TRBV18 and J usage is TRBJ1-4; a weak D match, TRBD1 (5 bases). V lost 6 bases and J lost 7, with 12 bases in between. Germline V lookup: CDR1 KGHSH, CDR2 LQKENI. This CDR3 is 13 amino acids long. For the CDR3, the DNA is TGTGCCAGCTCTCCGACAGTGGGTGAAAAACTGTTTTTT. Translation: CASSPTVGEKLFF.